This T cell receptor (beta chain) came from a study of control samples from healthy donors and cancer patients. This CDR3 region has 14 residues. Germline CDR1 reads SGHTA; CDR2 reads FQGNSA. V lost 3 bases and J 0 bases, leaving 6 bases between the germline ends. This table comes from immunoSEQ multiplex PCR, and its TCRdb copy is limited to in-frame clones, with some not included. Here the sample spans approximately 63,000 clones, roughly 85% being singletons. The TCR originated in a middle-aged man in good health. Input material: blood. The chain joins TRBV7-2 to TRBJ2-4; the D is unclear. The CDR3 is CASSLAVAKNIQYF. CDR3 bases: TGTGCCAGCAGCTTGGCAGTAGCCAAAAACATTCAGTACTTC.